This TCR beta chain comes out of a study of T-cell memory formation after mild COVID-19. Study-level information: Clusters were largely donor specific.

General observations from the study: Day 15 to 85 contractors were CD4/CD8 balanced; later expanders leaned CD4+. Specificity for SARS-CoV-2 was not confirmed among the second-wave clones peaking on day 37.

A note on this clonotype: Its antigen remains unidentified.

With constant-segment primers, 5'RACE yielded cDNA libraries of TCR alpha and TCR beta that carried sample barcodes and UMIs. Via MiXCR, TCRdb re-called the 5' RACE reads, giving one row per CDR3 protein. The top ten clones hold 3.5% of a sample with around 220,000 distinct CDR3 sequences, over 15% of them seen once. The sequence was collected from a man younger than 35 who had mild COVID-19 (a few samples of this study predate the infection). Cell type and time point are not known. Sequenced sample: PBMCs or a T cell subset sorted from them (not recorded which).

For the CDR3, the DNA is TGTGCCAGCAGCTCGGGACGTGTGAGCACAGATACGCAGTATTTT. Translating gives CASSSGRVSTDTQYF. V usage is TRBV9 and J usage is TRBJ2-3, with D tentatively TRBD1 or TRBD2 (5 bases each). V shed 4 bases and J shed 0 bases, with 12 bases lying between them. The CDR3 is made up of 15 amino acids. Germline CDR1 is SGDLS and CDR2 is YYNGEE.